This T cell receptor beta chain originates from a study of shared clonotypes between healthy human individuals. V gave up 0 bases and J gave up 6 bases; unmatched junction bases: 4. CDR1 is LGHNA and CDR2 is YSLEER in the germline V gene. CDR3 size: 15 residues. The authors loaded about 200 ng DNA, about 30,000 T cell genomes, into sorted-subset replicate PCRs. The repertoire was sequenced with immunoSEQ multiplex PCR; TCRdb's copy has only in-frame clones and lacks some. The sample lists about a million clones, approximately 70% occurring once. The rearrangement links TRBV4-3 to TRBJ2-1, with 8 nucleotides matching TRBD2. This TCR came from a young man in good health. Sequencing was carried out using memory CD4+ T cells sorted from blood. Subset denoted: CD45RA-negative fraction. The CDR3 is CASSQEAGGGNEQFF. DNA of the CDR3: TGCGCCAGCAGCCAAGAGGCGGGAGGAGGCAATGAGCAGTTCTTC.